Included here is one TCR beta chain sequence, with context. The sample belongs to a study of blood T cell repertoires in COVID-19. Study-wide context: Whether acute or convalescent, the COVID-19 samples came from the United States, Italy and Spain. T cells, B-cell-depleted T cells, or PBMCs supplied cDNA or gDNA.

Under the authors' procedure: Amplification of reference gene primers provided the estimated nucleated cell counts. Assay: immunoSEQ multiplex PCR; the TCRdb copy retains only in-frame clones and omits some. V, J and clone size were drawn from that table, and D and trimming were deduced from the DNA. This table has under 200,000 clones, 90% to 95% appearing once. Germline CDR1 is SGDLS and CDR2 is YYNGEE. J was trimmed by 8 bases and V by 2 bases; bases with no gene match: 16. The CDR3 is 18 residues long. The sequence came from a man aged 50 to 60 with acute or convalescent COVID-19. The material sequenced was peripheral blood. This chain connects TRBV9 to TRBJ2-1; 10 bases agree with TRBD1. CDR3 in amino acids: CASSVSVGAGQGTHEQFF. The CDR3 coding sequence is TGTGCCAGCAGCGTTAGTGTAGGTGCGGGACAGGGGACCCATGAGCAGTTCTTC.